One sample yielded the 18 T cell receptor beta chains listed below, sequenced in a study of CD8+CD57+ T cells in acquired aplastic anemia. TCR beta VDJ and CDR3 profiles were obtained from a genomic DNA template. TCRdb reprocessed the reads with MiXCR, giving one entry per CDR3 protein. The top ten clones hold about 2.9% of a sample with 150,000 to 200,000 distinct CDR3 sequences, 35% to 50% of them seen once. Sequenced: sorted CD4+, CD8+, or CD8+CD57+ T cells (not recorded which) from PBMCs. The origin of the receptors is a human donor in good health.

The chain joins TRBV30 to TRBJ2-7; 7 bases fit TRBD1. J was trimmed by 3 bases and V by 8 bases; bases with no gene match: 16. Germline V gives CDR1 GTSNPN, CDR2 SVGIG (reference sequence). This CDR3 has 15 residues. The CDR3 DNA follows: TGTGCCAGCAGTTTATACCCCCGACAGGGCTACGAGCAGTACTTC. This translates into CASSLYPRQGYEQYF.

With regard to this clonotype: Germline is not matched at one junction end, which may reflect a read error. V is TRBV15 and J is TRBJ2-2; TRBD2 matches 9 bases. Germline V gives CDR1 LNHNV, CDR2 YYDKDF (reference sequence). This CDR3 has 20 residues. The CDR3 reads CATSRAKISSGGWGTGEPFF. Here the CDR3 DNA reads TGTGCCACCAGCAGAGCCAAGATCAGTAGCGGGGGTTGGGGCACCGGGGAGCCGTTTTTT.

The chain joins TRBV10-1 to TRBJ2-1, with a tentative D call TRBD2 (7 bases). Between the trimmed V and J ends, which lost 4 bases and 3 bases, there was a span of 13 bases. Germline V gene sequence: CDR1 WNHNN, CDR2 SYGVQD (reference sequence). The CDR3 consists of 15 residues. CDR3 region: CASSGSGGFYNEQFF. DNA of the CDR3: TGCGCCAGCAGTGGGTCGGGGGGCTTCTACAATGAGCAGTTCTTC.

J is TRBJ2-7 and V is TRBV7-9, with a weak D call TRBD2 (6 bases). The V gene lost 3 bases and the J gene lost 3 bases, with 9 bases spanning the gap. Germline lookup yields CDR1 SEHNR and CDR2 FQNEAQ (reference sequence). The CDR3 has 13 residues. CDR3 DNA sequence: TGTGCCAGCAGCTTGAAGGGACTCTACGAGCAGTACTTC. The encoded protein is CASSLKGLYEQYF.

This clonotype appeared many times. This CDR3 reads CASSLDGGGGSPLHF. The CDR3 DNA is TGCGCCAGCAGCTTGGACGGGGGAGGGGGTTCACCCCTCCACTTT. This chain connects TRBV5-1 to TRBJ1-6; D may be TRBD1 (6 bases). CDR1 and CDR2 (germline): SGHRS, YFSETQ. CDR3 length equals 15 residues. V lost 0 bases and J 9 bases, leaving 13 bases between the germline ends.

In this sample, this clonotype turned up many times. The chain links TRBV7-2 to TRBJ2-7, with D possibly matching TRBD1 (6 bases). In germline, CDR1 is SGHTA, CDR2 FQGNSA. V shed 5 bases and J shed 1 base, with 15 bases lying between them. The CDR3 extends over 15 amino acids. This CDR3 is CASSPMFGQSYEQYF. CDR3 nucleotides: TGTGCCAGCAGCCCGATGTTTGGACAGTCCTACGAGCAGTACTTC.

This clonotype has more than one count but fewer than ten. J is TRBJ1-6 and V is TRBV7-6; D is perhaps TRBD1 (6 bases). Germline-derived CDR1 and CDR2 are SGHVS and FNYEAQ. The CDR3 sequence is 16 residues long. V gave up 2 bases and J gave up 7 bases, with 15 bases separating them. DNA of the CDR3: TGTGCCAGCAGCTTATGGGAACAGGGATGGAATTCACCCCTCCACTTT. This encodes CASSLWEQGWNSPLHF.

This clonotype was recorded at least ten times. The V call is TRBV12-3 or TRBV12-4, the J call TRBJ2-3; D unresolved. Trimming shortened V by 6 bases and J by 4 bases, and 8 bases separated the two germline ends. This CDR3 spans 12 amino acids. DNA of the CDR3: TGTGCCAGCAGCCGAAGGGCAGATACGCAGTATTTT. It yields the protein CASSRRADTQYF.

This chain links TRBV6-1 with TRBJ2-7, with D possibly called TRBD1 or TRBD2 (5 bases each). The CDR3 sequence is 14 residues long. Germline CDR1 MNHNS, CDR2 SASEGT. Trimming stripped 7 bases from V and 2 bases from J, with 15 bases between. In nucleotides, the CDR3 is TGTGCCAGCATTGCTCGGGGCGGCCCCTACGAGCAGTACTTC. It translates to CASIARGGPYEQYF.

Turning to this clonotype: Given a much more abundant clone one base away, this may be a read error. V gene TRBV6-1 combines with J gene TRBJ1-2; TRBD1 might be the D (5 bases). Germline V gene data show CDR1 as MNHNS and CDR2 as SASEGT. CDR3 size: 13 residues. Trimming left V 6 bases short and J 2 bases short, with 10 bases between. The CDR3 region has the DNA TGTGCCAGCAGGGCCCCAGGGAACTATGGCTACACCTTC. It yields the protein CASRAPGNYGYTF.

The chain combines TRBV20-1 with TRBJ1-1; 8 nucleotides line up with TRBD1. Germline trimming cut 1 base from V and 2 bases from J; bases unmatched to any gene: 3. Per the germline V gene, CDR1 is DFQATT and CDR2 is SNEGSKA (reference sequence). The CDR3 contains 14 residues. This CDR3 is CSARVTGVNTEAFF. The CDR3 DNA reads as TGCAGTGCTAGAGTGACAGGGGTCAACACTGAAGCTTTCTTT.

The gene calls are TRBV7-8 and TRBJ2-7; D is undetermined. Trimming cost V 0 bases and J 0 bases, with 3 bases left between them. CDR3 size: 13 residues. Germline V gene data show CDR1 as SGHVS and CDR2 as FQNEAQ. CDR3 protein: CASSLANSYEQYF. CDR3 DNA sequence: TGTGCCAGCAGCTTAGCCAACTCCTACGAGCAGTACTTC.

The rearrangement uses TRBV10-3 and TRBJ2-6, with D hard to call. The V end lost 3 bases, the J end lost 0 bases, and 6 bases lay between the germline ends. Germline V gene data show CDR1 as ENHRY and CDR2 as SYGVKD. This CDR3 has 15 residues. The CDR3 sequence: CAISDKVSGANVLTF. The DNA of the CDR3 is TGTGCCATCAGTGACAAGGTCTCTGGGGCCAACGTCCTGACTTTC.

Ten or more counts support this clonotype. This rearrangement joins TRBV2 to TRBJ2-1, with a possible D match to TRBD1 (6 bases). Trimming stripped 7 bases from V and 9 bases from J, with 13 bases between. The CDR3 runs to 12 residues. Germline V gives CDR1 SNHLY, CDR2 FYNNEI. The CDR3 sequence is CASKGESGEQFF. CDR3 bases: TGTGCCAGCAAGGGGGAATCGGGTGAGCAGTTCTTC.

The V and J genes are TRBV2 and TRBJ1-2, with unresolved D. V gave up 2 bases and J gave up 4 bases, with 11 bases separating them. Germline V gene data show CDR1 as SNHLY and CDR2 as FYNNEI. CDR3 length: 14 residues. CDR3: CASSEIQGLYGYTF. CDR3 coding DNA: TGTGCCAGCAGTGAAATCCAAGGGCTCTATGGCTACACCTTC.

This chain connects TRBV2 to TRBJ1-5, with 8 positions matching TRBD1. CDR3 length equals 16 residues. The germline CDR1 and CDR2 sequences are SNHLY and FYNNEI. Trimming took 6 bases from V and 5 from J; bases not matched to a gene: 12. The CDR3 region is CASSLRGQGAYQPQHF. In DNA form, the CDR3 reads TGTGCCAGCAGCTTGCGGGGTCAGGGGGCATATCAGCCCCAGCATTTT.

The V gene is TRBV19, the J gene TRBJ2-7, with D hard to call. Germline V gives CDR1 LNHDA, CDR2 SQIVND (reference sequence). The CDR3 length is 15 residues. V was shortened by 4 bases and J by 2 bases, with 15 bases between the two germline ends. CDR3 in amino acids: CASSKIRDGPYEQYF. The CDR3 coding sequence is TGTGCCAGTAGTAAGATCCGTGACGGCCCCTACGAGCAGTACTTC.

This clonotype was seen at least ten times. The chain recombines TRBV20-1 with TRBJ1-6, with D perhaps TRBD1 (6 bases). The CDR3 contains 14 residues. Looked up from germline, CDR1 is DFQATT and CDR2 is SNEGSKA (reference sequence). The V end was cut by 2 bases, the J end by 9 bases, with 14 bases between. The CDR3, as DNA: TGCAGTGCTAGAATGCCAGGGGCTAGTTCACCCCTCCACTTT. Translating it yields CSARMPGASSPLHF.